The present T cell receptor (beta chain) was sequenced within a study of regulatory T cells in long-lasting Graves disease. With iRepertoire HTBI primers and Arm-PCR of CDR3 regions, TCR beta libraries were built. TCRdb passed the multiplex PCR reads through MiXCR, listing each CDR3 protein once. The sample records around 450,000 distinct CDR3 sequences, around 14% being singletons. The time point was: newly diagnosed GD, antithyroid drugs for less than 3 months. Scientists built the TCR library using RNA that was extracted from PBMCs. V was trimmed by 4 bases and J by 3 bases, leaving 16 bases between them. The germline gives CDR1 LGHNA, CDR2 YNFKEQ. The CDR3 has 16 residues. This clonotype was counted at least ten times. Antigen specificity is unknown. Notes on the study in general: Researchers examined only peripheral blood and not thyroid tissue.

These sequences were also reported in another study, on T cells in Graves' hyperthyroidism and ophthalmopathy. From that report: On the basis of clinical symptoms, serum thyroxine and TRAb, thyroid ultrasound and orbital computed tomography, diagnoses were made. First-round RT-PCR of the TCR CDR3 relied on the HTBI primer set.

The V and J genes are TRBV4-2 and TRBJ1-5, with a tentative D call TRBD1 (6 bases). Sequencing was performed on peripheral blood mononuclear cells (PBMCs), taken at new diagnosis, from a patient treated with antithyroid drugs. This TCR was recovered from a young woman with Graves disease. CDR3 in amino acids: CASSRALGGHNQPQHF. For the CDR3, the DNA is TGTGCCAGCAGCCGAGCTCTAGGGGGGCACAATCAGCCCCAGCATTTT.